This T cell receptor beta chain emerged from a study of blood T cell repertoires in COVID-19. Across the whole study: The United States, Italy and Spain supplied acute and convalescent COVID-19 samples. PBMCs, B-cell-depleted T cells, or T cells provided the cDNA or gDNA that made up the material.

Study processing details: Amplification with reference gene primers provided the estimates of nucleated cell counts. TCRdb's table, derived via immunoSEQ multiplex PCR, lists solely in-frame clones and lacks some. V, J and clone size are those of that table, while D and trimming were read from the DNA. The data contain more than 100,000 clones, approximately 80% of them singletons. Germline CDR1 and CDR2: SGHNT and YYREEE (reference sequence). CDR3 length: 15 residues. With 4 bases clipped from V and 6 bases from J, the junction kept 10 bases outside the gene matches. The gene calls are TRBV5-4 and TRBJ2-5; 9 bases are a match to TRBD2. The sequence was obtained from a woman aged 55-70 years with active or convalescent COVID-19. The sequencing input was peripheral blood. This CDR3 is CASSPRLADVKTQYF. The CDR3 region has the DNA TGTGCCAGCAGCCCACGACTAGCGGACGTAAAGACCCAGTACTTC.